The 5 T cell receptor beta chains given below trace back to one sample, sequenced in a study of human T cells and chemical hapten exposure. The time point denotes: patch test 2, 6 weeks after DPC sensitization. Treatment indicated: therapeutic diphenylcyclopropenone sensitization with weekly scalp DPC. MiXCR was run by TCRdb on the RACE reads, yielding one entry per CDR3 protein. The sample includes some 89,000 distinct CDR3 sequences, roughly 10% of them seen just once. The material sequenced was whole blood, taken in connection with sensitization to the hapten diphenylcyclopropenone (DPC). These receptors were taken from a woman aged 25 to 39 with alopecia areata. Some clones in this sample may be carry-over from other donors' samples.

This clonotype was observed many times. The rearrangement uses TRBV5-6 and TRBJ2-2; 10 bases fit TRBD2. With 4 bases clipped from V and 7 bases from J, the junction kept 4 bases outside the gene matches. In germline, CDR1 is SGHDT, CDR2 YYEEEE. This CDR3 region has 14 residues. CDR3 nucleotide sequence: TGTGCCAGCAGCCCAGCGGGAGGGCACGGGGAGCTGTTTTTT. This encodes CASSPAGGHGELFF.

CDR3 DNA: TGCAGTGCTAGGACTAGCGGGAGAGGAGCCTACGAGCAGTACTTC. Translated, it gives CSARTSGRGAYEQYF. The chain joins TRBV20-1 to TRBJ2-7; 12 positions match TRBD2. CDR3 size: 15 residues. The trim removed 3 bases at V and 2 bases at J, leaving 5 bases unmatched. The germline V gene has CDR1 DFQATT and CDR2 SNEGSKA (reference sequence).

This clonotype appeared many times. The chain has TRBV6-5 and TRBJ2-3, with 7 bases matching TRBD1. This CDR3 region has 14 residues. The trim removed 7 bases at V and 6 bases at J, leaving 10 bases unmatched. The germline V gene has CDR1 MNHEY and CDR2 SVGAGI. CDR3 residues: CASTRTGRWDTQYF. The CDR3 DNA sequence: TGTGCCAGCACCCGGACAGGTCGATGGGATACGCAGTATTTT.

This sequence joins TRBV28 and TRBJ2-1; the D gene is possibly TRBD1 (6 bases). This CDR3 region has 11 residues. The V and J ends lost 4 bases and 9 bases respectively, with 7 bases between them. The germline V gene encodes CDR1 MDHEN and CDR2 SYDVKM. The CDR3 spells CASSYRVEQFF. DNA for the CDR3: TGTGCCAGCAGTTACAGGGTTGAGCAGTTCTTC.

The V and J genes are TRBV7-9 and TRBJ2-7; 10 bases are shared with TRBD2. J was trimmed by 2 bases and V by 5 bases; bases with no gene match: 3. The CDR3 has 14 residues. Germline V gives CDR1 SEHNR, CDR2 FQNEAQ (reference sequence). The CDR3, as DNA: TGTGCCAGCAGCGAACTAGCGGGGACCTACGAGCAGTACTTC. Amino acid sequence: CASSELAGTYEQYF.